This T cell receptor beta chain was sequenced for a study of T-cell reconstitution after alpha-beta-depleted transplantation in children. Study results and caveats: Some patients owed their high day-60 TCRbeta diversity to surviving recipient T cells and thymic progenitors. From newly produced T cells came most of the T-cell counts and diversity one year after transplant. Reportedly, only several hundred clones from non-depleted graft cells drove alpha-beta T-cell counts at about two months.

Germline CDR1 reads DFQATT; CDR2 reads SNEGSKA (reference sequence). The V end was cut by 5 bases, the J end by 5 bases, with 7 bases between. This CDR3 comprises 11 residues. TCRbeta library preparation incorporated unique molecular identifiers. TCRdb redid the calling of the PCR reads with MiXCR, one entry per CDR3 protein. The sample lists 610,000 or so distinct CDR3 sequences, 25% to 30% occurring once. With regard to this clonotype: What it recognizes is unknown.

The source material was PBMCs, sampled before TCRalphabeta/CD19-depleted stem cell transplant. The sequence came from a boy under two years old with Wiskott-Aldrich syndrome, due to receive a stem cell transplant. The chain is built from TRBV20-1 and TRBJ2-1; D tentatively fits TRBD1 or TRBD2 (5 bases each). CDR3 nucleotides: TGCAGTGCTGAGGGGCACAATGAGCAGTTCTTC. Translated, it gives CSAEGHNEQFF.